The 27 T cell receptor beta chains given below trace back to one sample, sequenced in a study of T cells in Graves' hyperthyroidism and ophthalmopathy. Amplification yielded TCR beta CDR3 regions, with RNA transcripts as the source. A first-round RT-PCR of the TCR CDR3 used the HTBI primer set. MiXCR was run by TCRdb on the multiplex PCR reads, yielding one entry per CDR3 protein. The sample has hundreds of thousands of distinct CDR3 sequences, under 15% seen once. Sequenced material: blood. All receptors derive from a woman in her forties with Graves' ophthalmopathy.

This clonotype turned up a few times. The rearrangement links TRBV6-5 to TRBJ2-5; TRBD2 agrees at 11 bases. Germline V gene data show CDR1 as MNHEY and CDR2 as SVGAGI. V lost 2 bases, J lost 2 bases, and 4 bases stayed unmatched. This CDR3 comprises 16 residues. The CDR3, as DNA: TGTGCCAGCAGTTACGGGCTAGCGGGAGGACAAGAGACCCAGTACTTC. Residues: CASSYGLAGGQETQYF.

This clonotype has at least ten counts. V usage is TRBV6-5 and J usage is TRBJ1-2; D is possibly TRBD1 (5 bases). V was cut by 3 bases and J by 4 bases, with 12 bases left in between. Germline CDR1 is MNHEY and CDR2 is SVGAGI. CDR3 size: 14 residues. CDR3 sequence (DNA): TGTGCCAGCAGTTATGGAGGGGCACCCTATGGCTACACCTTC. This translates into CASSYGGAPYGYTF.

At least ten counts were recorded for this clonotype. The chain couples TRBV20-1 to TRBJ1-1, with D possibly being TRBD1 (5 bases). V lost 5 bases and J lost 0, with 10 bases in between. The germline gives CDR1 DFQATT, CDR2 SNEGSKA (reference sequence). The CDR3 length is 13 residues. The CDR3 coding sequence is TGCAGTGCTCCCAGGGACTTGAACACTGAAGCTTTCTTT. Translating gives CSAPRDLNTEAFF.

The sample holds many counts of this clonotype. The chain joins TRBV2 to TRBJ1-1, with 8 bases fitting TRBD1. The CDR3 is 17 amino acids. Germline V gene data show CDR1 as SNHLY and CDR2 as FYNNEI. Unmatched junction bases numbered 15, after V lost 8 bases and J lost 1 base. CDR3 coding DNA: TGTGCCAGCTCCCCCCGGACAGGGAGGGATCCGAACACTGAAGCTTTCTTT. Translated, it gives CASSPRTGRDPNTEAFF.

This clonotype appeared many times. J is TRBJ2-7 and V is TRBV10-1; D is undetermined. V was cut by 10 bases and J by 6 bases, with 13 bases left in between. Germline loops: CDR1 WNHNN, CDR2 SYGVQD (reference sequence). CDR3 length: 11 amino acids. CDR3 bases: TGCGCCACCCCCTCGAGCTCCGAGCAGTACTTC. Encoded protein: CATPSSSEQYF.

This clonotype turned up a few times. CDR3 DNA: TGTGCCAGCAGCTTATTCAGCTCTGGGGCCAACGTCCTGACTTTC. Translating it yields CASSLFSSGANVLTF. V and J are TRBV13 and TRBJ2-6; the D is unclear. This CDR3 comprises 15 residues. Per germline, CDR1 PRHDT and CDR2 FYEKMQ (reference sequence). Between the trimmed V and J ends, which lost 2 bases and 0 bases, there was a span of 5 bases. The full variable domain, completed using reference TRBV13 and TRBJ2-6, is AAGVIQSPRHLIKEKRETATLKCYPIPRHDTVYWYQQGPGQDPQFLISFYEKMQSDKGSIPDRFSAQQFSDYHSELNMSSLELGDSALYFCASSLFSSGANVLTFGAGSRLTVL.

This clonotype was detected ten times or more. This chain connects TRBV6-1 to TRBJ1-5, with 12 bases that match TRBD1. The V and J ends lost 4 bases and 6 bases, in that order; junction bases with no gene match: 7. This CDR3 contains 16 residues. Germline loops: CDR1 MNHNS, CDR2 SASEGT. CDR3 region: CASSGAGTGGIQPQHF. For the CDR3, the DNA is TGTGCCAGCAGTGGTGCCGGGACAGGGGGCATTCAGCCCCAGCATTTT.

This clonotype has a count of ten or more. J is TRBJ1-1 and V is TRBV4-2; D is perhaps TRBD1 (6 bases). V dropped 4 bases and J dropped 1 base, with 13 bases sitting between them. The CDR3 has 15 amino acids. Germline V CDR1 and CDR2: LGHNA, YNFKEQ. This chain's CDR3 is CASSRGAAENTEAFF. The CDR3 DNA reads as TGTGCCAGCAGCCGGGGGGCAGCCGAGAACACTGAAGCTTTCTTT.

At least ten counts were recorded for this clonotype. The rearrangement uses TRBV6-1 and TRBJ1-2, with 8 bases matching TRBD1. After removal of 6 bases from V and 2 bases from J, the junction contained 5 bases not matched to a gene. Germline values: CDR1 MNHNS, CDR2 SASEGT. The CDR3 totals 14 residues. Here the CDR3 DNA reads TGTGCCAGCAGGCCGACAGGGGAAAACTATGGCTACACCTTC. Encoded protein: CASRPTGENYGYTF.

This clonotype was counted a few times. The chain combines TRBV12-3 or TRBV12-4 with TRBJ1-1, with TRBD1 identical over 7 bases. The ends lost 2 bases at V and 5 bases at J; junction bases unmatched: 8. This CDR3 has 15 residues. CDR3 in amino acids: CASSLYMQGGTEAFF. The CDR3 DNA follows: TGTGCCAGCAGTTTATATATGCAGGGGGGAACTGAAGCTTTCTTT.

This clonotype was detected many times. The chain joins TRBV27 to TRBJ2-5; D is ambiguous. This CDR3 has 14 residues. The germline V and J ends were trimmed by 5 bases and 4 bases, with 14 bases remaining between them. CDR1 is MNHEY, CDR2 SMNVEV, per germline (reference sequence). The CDR3 DNA follows: TGTGCCAGCAGTCCAACAAGGGTAGGAGAGACCCAGTACTTC. It is translated as CASSPTRVGETQYF.

V usage is TRBV3-1 and J usage is TRBJ1-1; 8 bases align to TRBD1. Germline V CDR1 and CDR2: LGHDT, YNNKEL (reference sequence). Germline trimming cut 1 base from V and 4 bases from J; bases unmatched to any gene: 2. The CDR3 spans 14 residues. The chain's CDR3 is CASSQVTGGTEAFF. CDR3 bases: TGTGCCAGCAGCCAAGTAACAGGGGGCACTGAAGCTTTCTTT.

In its sample, this clonotype was seen a few times. The V call is TRBV5-1, the J call TRBJ2-7, with TRBD1 identical over 7 bases. The V gene end was trimmed by 3 bases and the J gene end by 3 bases; junction bases not matched to a gene: 6. Germline V lookup: CDR1 SGHRS, CDR2 YFSETQ. This CDR3 spans 14 amino acids. The CDR3: CASSSSGTVYEQYF. The CDR3 DNA sequence: TGCGCCAGCAGCTCCTCCGGGACAGTCTACGAGCAGTACTTC.

The chain links TRBV20-1 to TRBJ1-1; no firm D call. Germline V gene lookup returns CDR1 DFQATT and CDR2 SNEGSKA (reference sequence). The CDR3 has 16 amino acids. CDR3 residues: CSPGGTDRLMNTEAFF. CDR3 bases: TGCAGCCCCGGTGGTACGGATAGGCTAATGAACACTGAAGCTTTCTTT.

This clonotype was seen ten or more times. CDR3: CASSLSLEYQETQYF. The DNA for the CDR3 is TGTGCCAGCAGTTTATCCCTAGAGTACCAAGAGACCCAGTACTTC. The genes are TRBV27 and TRBJ2-5; D uncertain. Germline values: CDR1 MNHEY, CDR2 SMNVEV (reference sequence). The length of the CDR3 is 15 residues. Trimming took off 0 bases at V and 0 bases at J, with 8 bases between the two ends.

Ten or more counts support this clonotype. The J gene is TRBJ2-5, the V gene TRBV7-8; TRBD1 matches 7 bases. V lost 5 bases and J lost 2; bases outside the gene matches: 11. Germline V CDR1 and CDR2: SGHVS, FQNEAQ. The CDR3 consists of 16 residues. The CDR3 sequence is CASSPGVDRQQETQYF. The DNA of the CDR3 is TGTGCCAGCAGCCCCGGTGTGGACAGGCAACAAGAGACCCAGTACTTC.

V and J are TRBV2 and TRBJ2-4, with D hard to call. Germline V CDR1 and CDR2: SNHLY, FYNNEI. V lost 8 bases, J lost 0 bases, and 8 bases lay in between. CDR3 length equals 13 residues. The CDR3 sequence is CASFGLAKNIQYF. The CDR3 DNA reads TGTGCCAGCTTCGGTTTAGCCAAAAACATTCAGTACTTC.

This clonotype has a handful of counts. The J gene is TRBJ1-5, the V gene TRBV18; D perhaps matches TRBD1 (6 bases). Germline assignment: CDR1 KGHSH and CDR2 LQKENI. V shed 6 bases and J shed 7 bases, with 19 bases lying between them. There are 15 residues in the CDR3. CDR3 region: CASSLQGGMDQPQHF. The CDR3 DNA sequence: TGTGCCAGCTCCTTACAGGGTGGCATGGACCAGCCCCAGCATTTT.

This clonotype showed up many times. The chain recombines TRBV12-3 or TRBV12-4 with TRBJ2-7; 8 bases fit TRBD1. The CDR3 extends over 16 amino acids. The ends lost 2 bases at V and 2 bases at J; junction bases unmatched: 8. The CDR3 DNA reads as TGTGCCAGCAGTTTAAGGACAGGGTACGGCACCTACGAGCAGTACTTC. Translating gives CASSLRTGYGTYEQYF.

This clonotype was seen ten or more times. The chain combines TRBV7-8 with TRBJ2-2; 7 bases fit TRBD2. The CDR3 consists of 16 residues. J gave up 2 bases and V 8 bases, and 11 bases lay outside the gene matches. Germline assignment: CDR1 SGHVS and CDR2 FQNEAQ. The CDR3 is CASLPAGVQNTGELFF. In nucleotides, the CDR3 is TGTGCCAGCCTCCCCGCGGGAGTTCAAAACACCGGGGAGCTGTTTTTT.

The sample holds many counts of this clonotype. The chain joins TRBV19 to TRBJ1-1, with 7 bases lining up with TRBD1. Germline trimming cut 5 bases from V and 5 bases from J; bases unmatched to any gene: 8. There are 14 residues in the CDR3. Germline V CDR1 and CDR2: LNHDA, SQIVND (reference sequence). CDR3 residues: CASSEQGIGTEAFF. CDR3 nucleotides: TGTGCCAGTAGTGAACAGGGGATCGGGACTGAAGCTTTCTTT.

The sample holds many counts of this clonotype. The V gene is TRBV15, the J gene TRBJ1-2; tentative D call: TRBD1 (5 bases). CDR1 and CDR2 from the germline V gene are LNHNV and YYDKDF (reference sequence). This CDR3 contains 13 residues. V was clipped by 1 base and J by 8 bases, with 11 bases between them. CDR3: CATSRVGAWGYTF. CDR3 sequence (DNA): TGTGCCACCAGCAGAGTAGGGGCTTGGGGCTACACCTTC.

This clonotype appeared a few times. The rearrangement links TRBV4-2 to TRBJ1-3; no firm D call. This CDR3 spans 16 amino acids. The germline V and J ends were trimmed by 1 base and 0 bases, with 10 bases remaining between them. The germline CDR1 and CDR2 sequences are LGHNA and YNFKEQ. CDR3 sequence (DNA): TGTGCCAGCAGCCAAGGAACAGCCGTCTCTGGAAACACCATATATTTT. As protein: CASSQGTAVSGNTIYF.

This clonotype occurred a few times. The rearrangement links TRBV27 to TRBJ1-5, with D unresolved. The CDR3 totals 17 residues. Germline CDR1 and CDR2: MNHEY and SMNVEV (reference sequence). Trimming shortened V by 2 bases and J by 0 bases, and 14 bases separated the two germline ends. CDR3 sequence: CASSLNGGVYSNQPQHF. CDR3 bases: TGTGCCAGCAGTTTAAACGGTGGAGTGTATAGCAATCAGCCCCAGCATTTT.

In its sample, this clonotype was seen many times. As DNA, the CDR3 is TGTGCCAGCAGCTTACCTCCGGGACAGACCCCTTATAGCAATCAGCCCCAGCATTTT. It yields the protein CASSLPPGQTPYSNQPQHF. The chain employs TRBV6-2 or TRBV6-3 and TRBJ1-5, with TRBD1 identical over 7 bases. Per germline, CDR1 MNHEY and CDR2 SVGEGT. The junction had 17 bases not matched to a gene; V was cut back by 6 bases and J by 0 bases. CDR3 length: 19 residues.

CDR3 in amino acids: CASSPLLADTGNTIYF. The CDR3 nucleotides read TGTGCCAGCTCACCGCTTTTGGCCGACACTGGAAACACCATATATTTT. The chain uses TRBV18 and TRBJ1-3; D uncertain. The germline V gene has CDR1 KGHSH and CDR2 LQKENI. The V end lost 3 bases, the J end lost 2 bases, and 14 bases lay between the germline ends. This CDR3 spans 16 amino acids. The full variable domain, with the rest looked up from reference TRBV18 and TRBJ1-3, is NAGVMQNPRHLVRRRGQEARLRCSPMKGHSHVYWYRQLPEEGLKFMVYLQKENIIDESGMPKERFSAEFPKEGPSILRIQQVVRGDSAAYFCASSPLLADTGNTIYFGEGSWLTVV.

This clonotype appeared many times. V gene TRBV6-5 combines with J gene TRBJ1-1; D possibly corresponds to TRBD1 (5 bases). V lost 6 bases and J 8 bases, leaving 16 bases between the germline ends. Germline-derived CDR1 and CDR2 are MNHEY and SVGAGI. The CDR3 is made up of 13 amino acids. CDR3 sequence (DNA): TGTGCCAGCAGCCCAGCGGTGGGGGAAGAAGCTTTCTTT. This encodes CASSPAVGEEAFF.